The 21 T cell receptor beta chains given below trace back to one sample, sequenced in a study of CD8+CD57+ T cells in acquired aplastic anemia (dated by TCRdb to between 2017 and 2018). TCRdb names Illumina HiSeq 2000 as the instrument used. Genomic DNA served as template for TCR beta VDJ combination and CDR3 sequence profiling. TCRdb redid the processing of the public reads, applying fastp at Q25 and MiXCR, and retained in-frame beta chains. Every entry covers one CDR3 protein and lists the most common genes and DNA from its rows. The sample records 150,000 to 200,000 distinct CDR3 sequences, 55% to 80% of which are singletons. The ten top clones hold roughly 42% of the sample. Source material: sorted CD4+, CD8+, or CD8+CD57+ T cells (not recorded which) from PBMCs. The source is a human donor in good health.

This clonotype occurred many times. V is TRBV19 and J is TRBJ2-1; a possible D gene is TRBD2 (6 bases). Germline CDR1 reads LNHDA; CDR2 reads SQIVND (reference sequence). There are 15 residues in the CDR3. V was trimmed by 3 bases and J by 3 bases, leaving 12 bases between them. CDR3 DNA sequence: TGTGCCAGTAGTATCTTCAGCGGGCTCTACAATGAGCAGTTCTTC. As protein: CASSIFSGLYNEQFF. Using reference TRBV19 and TRBJ2-1 for the parts outside the CDR3, the full variable domain is DGGITQSPKYLFRKEGQNVTLSCEQNLNHDAMYWYRQDPGQGLRLIYYSQIVNDFQKGDIAEGYSVSREKKESFPLTVTSAQKNPTAFYLCASSIFSGLYNEQFFGPGTRLTVL.

V usage is TRBV10-1 and J usage is TRBJ2-3, with unresolved D. V was cut by 4 bases and J by 8 bases, with 13 bases left in between. The CDR3 covers 13 residues. Germline-derived CDR1 and CDR2 are WNHNN and SYGVQD (reference sequence). CDR3 nucleotide sequence: TGCGCCAGCAGTGGGACCCACCCAAGTACGCAGTATTTT. Protein product: CASSGTHPSTQYF.

J is TRBJ2-4 and V is TRBV7-8; D is unresolved. Trimming pared 2 bases from V and 4 bases from J, leaving 21 bases between. Germline V gene lookup returns CDR1 SGHVS and CDR2 FQNEAQ. CDR3 size: 18 residues. CDR3 nucleotides: TGTGCCAGCAGCTTAAGGTCGGCCAGCGCTGCTTCTAAAAACATTCAGTACTTC. Residues: CASSLRSASAASKNIQYF.

This clonotype showed up many times. This chain connects TRBV20-1 to TRBJ1-2, with 10 bases identical to TRBD1. The germline CDR1 and CDR2 sequences are DFQATT and SNEGSKA (reference sequence). The CDR3 extends over 13 amino acids. J gave up 6 bases and V 6 bases, and 7 bases lay outside the gene matches. The DNA of the CDR3 is TGCAGTGCAGGACAGGGGGAATTTGATGGCTACACCTTC. This encodes CSAGQGEFDGYTF.

On this clonotype itself: With a much larger clone just one base away, this may be a read error. The chain carries TRBV19 and TRBJ2-5; TRBD2 agrees at 14 bases. Per germline, CDR1 LNHDA and CDR2 SQIVND (reference sequence). CDR3 length: 19 residues. V was pared by 4 bases and J by 2 bases, with 12 bases of the junction left unmatched. DNA of the CDR3: TGTGCCAGTAGTAACCCGGGACTAGCGGGAGAAAACTGTCAAGAGACCCAGTACTTC. Encoded protein: CASSNPGLAGENCQETQYF.

This rearrangement joins TRBV12-3 or TRBV12-4 to TRBJ1-4; D is possibly TRBD1 (6 bases). The CDR3 runs to 14 residues. V was cut by 3 bases and J by 5 bases, with 10 bases left in between. CDR3 sequence: CASSLQGRNEKLFF. CDR3 nucleotides: TGTGCCAGCAGTTTGCAGGGGAGGAATGAAAAACTGTTTTTT.

About this clonotype itself: One end of the junction varies from germline; a read error may be responsible. This chain connects TRBV20-1 to TRBJ1-6, with D possibly TRBD1 on 5 matching bases. Germline-derived CDR1 and CDR2 are DFQATT and SNEGSKA (reference sequence). The CDR3 totals 15 residues. The DNA of the CDR3 is TGCAGTGCCAGAGATCCGGGACCTCCCCCTTCACCCCTCCACTTT. It encodes CSARDPGPPPSPLHF.

The chain is built from TRBV2 and TRBJ2-1, with D unclear. Deletions cut 6 bases from V and 8 bases from J, with 11 bases between. CDR1 is SNHLY and CDR2 is FYNNEI in the germline V gene. The CDR3 has 12 amino acids. For the CDR3, the DNA is TGTGCCAGCAGCGGCTCAACACATGAGCAGTTCTTC. Protein: CASSGSTHEQFF. Full variable domain (missing parts from reference TRBV2 and TRBJ2-1): EPEVTQTPSHQVTQMGQEVILRCVPISNHLYFYWYRQILGQKVEFLVSFYNNEISEKSEIFDDQFSVERPDGSNFTLKIRSTKLEDSAMYFCASSGSTHEQFFGPGTRLTVL.

The chain's CDR3 is CATSSSERGEQFF. Here the CDR3 DNA reads TGTGCCACCAGCAGCTCGGAGCGGGGGGAGCAGTTCTTC. The V call is TRBV15, the J call TRBJ2-1; 8 bases are shared with TRBD2. The CDR3 is 13 amino acids. V lost 3 bases, J lost 10 bases, and 5 bases stayed unmatched. Germline V gene sequence: CDR1 LNHNV, CDR2 YYDKDF (reference sequence).

This clonotype has ten or more counts. The rearrangement joins TRBV6-1 to TRBJ2-2, with D possibly TRBD2 on 6 matching bases. CDR1 and CDR2 (germline): MNHNS, SASEGT. V lost 1 base and J lost 7, with 19 bases in between. The CDR3 totals 17 residues. CDR3 residues: CASSEDVGGRPSGELFF. The CDR3 region has the DNA TGTGCCAGCAGTGAAGACGTGGGAGGACGCCCGAGCGGGGAGCTGTTTTTT.

In its sample, this clonotype was seen many times. The V and J genes are TRBV15 and TRBJ2-5, with TRBD2 matching over 9 bases. Looked up from germline, CDR1 is LNHNV and CDR2 is YYDKDF (reference sequence). The CDR3 runs 16 residues. J gave up 4 bases and V 1 base, and 7 bases lay outside the gene matches. DNA of the CDR3: TGTGCCACCAGCAGAGCAGGTAGCGGGAGCCCAGAGACCCAGTACTTC. Translating gives CATSRAGSGSPETQYF.

This clonotype was seen only once. This chain links TRBV29-1 with TRBJ1-4; 7 bases align to TRBD1. The CDR3 is made up of 13 amino acids. Trimming at V came to 8 bases and at J to 3 bases, leaving 6 bases not matched to a gene. CDR1 SQVTM and CDR2 ANQGSEA come from the germline V gene. The CDR3 sequence: CSSRDSPNEKLFF. The CDR3 region has the DNA TGCAGCTCCCGGGACAGTCCTAATGAAAAACTGTTTTTT. Full variable domain (rest looked up from reference TRBV29-1 and TRBJ1-4): SAVISQKPSRDICQRGTSLTIQCQVDSQVTMMFWYRQQPGQSLTLIATANQGSEATYESGFVIDKFPISRPNLTFSTLTVSNMSPEDSSIYLCSSRDSPNEKLFFGSGTQLSVL.

The V call is TRBV27, the J call TRBJ2-1; D might be TRBD1 (5 bases). Trimming stripped 5 bases from V and 6 bases from J, with 11 bases between. Per germline, CDR1 MNHEY and CDR2 SMNVEV (reference sequence). This CDR3 is built from 13 residues. CDR3 DNA: TGTGCCAGCAGTCCGTACCAGGGCAATGAGCAGTTCTTC. This gives the protein CASSPYQGNEQFF.

Regarding this clonotype: It may be a read error: a sequence one base away is much more abundant. The V call is TRBV5-1, the J call TRBJ1-1; D not resolved. Germline CDR1 and CDR2: SGHRS and YFSETQ. Deletions cut 2 bases from V and 0 bases from J, with 8 bases between. The CDR3 is 14 amino acids. CDR3 loop: CASSFAELNTEAFF. The CDR3 coding sequence is TGCGCCAGCAGCTTTGCGGAGTTGAACACTGAAGCTTTCTTT.

The rearrangement joins TRBV5-1 to TRBJ2-1; 7 bases are shared with TRBD1. With V trimmed by 0 bases and J by 4 bases, 4 bases remained unmatched. The CDR3 runs to 15 residues. Germline CDR1 reads SGHRS; CDR2 reads YFSETQ. CDR3 in amino acids: CASSLDRGNYNEQFF. The CDR3 DNA sequence: TGCGCCAGCAGCTTGGACAGGGGTAATTACAATGAGCAGTTCTTC.

The chain employs TRBV5-1 and TRBJ2-6, with 10 bases matching TRBD1. The CDR3 sequence is 17 residues long. V shed 4 bases, J shed 0 bases, and the junction held 4 bases outside the gene matches. Germline V gene data show CDR1 as SGHRS and CDR2 as YFSETQ. Written as DNA, the CDR3 is TGCGCCAGCAGCCCAGGGGACAGGGGCTCTGGGGCCAACGTCCTGACTTTC. This gives the protein CASSPGDRGSGANVLTF.

The chain combines TRBV12-3 or TRBV12-4 with TRBJ1-5, with D unclear. The V and J ends lost 5 bases and 6 bases respectively, with 17 bases between them. There are 15 residues in the CDR3. This chain's CDR3 is CASSPRAGYPQPQHF. In DNA form, the CDR3 reads TGTGCCAGCAGTCCAAGGGCAGGCTACCCTCAGCCCCAGCATTTT.

This clonotype was observed a few times. A much larger clone lies one base from this, so it may be a read error. This rearrangement joins TRBV11-3 to TRBJ1-1; possibly TRBD1 for D (5 bases). V was trimmed by 0 bases and J by 9 bases, leaving 14 bases between them. Germline CDR1 and CDR2: SGHNT and YENEEA. The CDR3 consists of 14 residues. The CDR3 region has the DNA TGTGCCAGCAGCTTAGATGGGGGAGAGACTAAAGCTTTCTTT. This gives the protein CASSLDGGETKAFF.

V gene TRBV5-1 combines with J gene TRBJ1-2, with a tentative D call TRBD1 (6 bases). Germline loops: CDR1 SGHRS, CDR2 YFSETQ. The CDR3 totals 15 residues. V was clipped by 0 bases and J by 8 bases, with 17 bases between them. The CDR3 sequence is CASSLEGGRHQGYTF. CDR3 DNA: TGCGCCAGCAGCTTGGAGGGGGGCAGGCACCAGGGCTACACCTTC.

A note on this clonotype: Sequence at one end of the junction differs from germline and may be a read error. J is TRBJ2-1 and V is TRBV7-9, with 10 bases matching TRBD2. Germline loops: CDR1 SEHNR, CDR2 FQNEAQ (reference sequence). This CDR3 is 19 amino acids long. The CDR3: CASSLWGLARGRSYNEQLF. Written as DNA, the CDR3 is TGTGCCAGCAGCTTATGGGGACTAGCGAGAGGAAGGTCCTACAATGAGCAGCTCTTC.

At least ten counts were recorded for this clonotype. V and J are TRBV6-6 and TRBJ1-4, with D unclear. Germline V lookup: CDR1 MNHNY, CDR2 SVGAGI (reference sequence). The CDR3 sequence is 11 residues long. Trimming took off 6 bases at V and 17 bases at J, with 16 bases between the two ends. The CDR3 region has the DNA TGTGCCAGCAGGGAAGGATTCCACCATTTTTTT. This sequence encodes CASREGFHHFF.